The clone carrying this T cell receptor (beta chain) has a count of ten or more. Its target is unknown. The CDR3 is 14 residues long. In germline, CDR1 is LGHDT, CDR2 YNNKEL (reference sequence). The V end was cut by 3 bases, the J end by 5 bases, with 13 bases between. The lymph nodes were axillary draining lymph nodes from breast cancer patients. MiXCR was run by TCRdb on the multiplex PCR reads, yielding one entry per CDR3 protein. The top ten clones hold approximately 3.5% of a sample with some 120,000 distinct CDR3 sequences, 15% to 20% of them seen once. This entry belongs to a study of breast tumors, draining lymph nodes, adjacent tissues. Study-level points and caveats: The lymph node origin of tumor T cells was framed as consistent with a hypothesis, not demonstrated.

This chain links TRBV3-1 with TRBJ2-5, with a possible D match to TRBD1 (6 bases). The sample taken for sequencing was axillary lymph node tissue. The sequence derives from a female donor with breast cancer. Some clones in this sample may be carry-over from other donors' samples. The CDR3 here is CASSHRGNVETQYF. The CDR3 nucleotides are TGTGCCAGCAGCCACAGGGGCAACGTGGAGACCCAGTACTTC.